The rows below give T cell receptor beta chains drawn from one sample of a study of T cell responses to AZD1222 COVID-19 vaccine. The table came from immunoSEQ multiplex PCR; TCRdb's copy has only in-frame clones and leaves some out. Of approximately 74,000 clones listed, around nine tenths are singletons. Sequences were derived from peripheral blood, sampled 28 days after the second AZD1222 dose. Source of these receptors: an adult who received the AZD1222 COVID-19 vaccine. The CDR3 runs from the conserved cysteine through the conserved F or W. A D gene is named only where the DNA matches it firmly. Some rows have no size entry. The others give once, few or many, or a class for an expanded clone.

clone size: -
V gene: TRBV10-3
D gene: TRBD1
J gene: TRBJ1-2
CDR3 length: 13
CDR3 DNA: TGTGCCATCAATGGACAGGGGGTCTATGGCTACACCTTC
CDR3 protein: CAINGQGVYGYTF

clone size: few
V gene: TRBV7-2
D gene: -
J gene: TRBJ1-5
CDR3 length: 16
CDR3 DNA: TGTGCCAGCAGCTCCCGAGGGGGATATAGCAATCAGCCCCAGCATTTT
CDR3 protein: CASSSRGGYSNQPQHF

clone size: -
V gene: TRBV5-1
D gene: TRBD1
J gene: TRBJ1-1
CDR3 length: 15
CDR3 DNA: TGCGCCAGCAGCCTGCGGACAGGGGAGAACACTGAAGCTTTCTTT
CDR3 protein: CASSLRTGENTEAFF

clone size: -
V gene: TRBV3-1/TRBV3-2
D gene: -
J gene: TRBJ2-2
CDR3 length: 16
CDR3 DNA: TGTGCCAGCAGCCATGGCGCGGTGGAGTACACCGGGGAGCTGTTTTTT
CDR3 protein: CASSHGAVEYTGELFF

clone size: -
V gene: TRBV10-2
D gene: -
J gene: TRBJ1-3
CDR3 length: 11
CDR3 DNA: TGCGCCAGCAGTGAGGGAAACACCATATATTTT
CDR3 protein: CASSEGNTIYF

clone size: -
V gene: TRBV6-5
D gene: TRBD1
J gene: TRBJ1-5
CDR3 length: 14
CDR3 DNA: TGTGCCAGCAGGAGGACAGGGCCAGACCAGCCCCAGCATTTT
CDR3 protein: CASRRTGPDQPQHF

clone size: -
V gene: TRBV2
D gene: -
J gene: TRBJ1-4
CDR3 length: 13
CDR3 DNA: TGTGCCAGTAGGCCAGGAACCATAGAAAAACTGTTTTTT
CDR3 protein: CASRPGTIEKLFF

clone size: -
V gene: TRBV24-1
D gene: TRBD2
J gene: TRBJ2-1
CDR3 length: 16
CDR3 DNA: TGTGCCACCAGTGACTCCGGGACTAGCGGCTACAATGAGCAGTTCTTC
CDR3 protein: CATSDSGTSGYNEQFF

clone size: -
V gene: TRBV7-9
D gene: -
J gene: TRBJ1-5
CDR3 length: 12
CDR3 DNA: TGTGCCAGCAGCTTCGAGGGAGAGCCCCAGCATTTT
CDR3 protein: CASSFEGEPQHF

clone size: -
V gene: TRBV7-2
D gene: -
J gene: TRBJ1-2
CDR3 length: 16
CDR3 DNA: TGTGCCAGCAGCTTAGCGGATCAGATCCCCGGCTATGGCTACACCTTC
CDR3 protein: CASSLADQIPGYGYTF

clone size: -
V gene: TRBV6-4
D gene: -
J gene: TRBJ1-2
CDR3 length: 14
CDR3 DNA: TGTGCCAGCAGTCCGGGGAACAGGGACTATGGCTACACCTTC
CDR3 protein: CASSPGNRDYGYTF

clone size: -
V gene: TRBV4-3
D gene: -
J gene: TRBJ2-3
CDR3 length: 16
CDR3 DNA: TGCGCCAGCAGCCAAGAGCCTAACGGGCGCACAGATACGCAGTATTTT
CDR3 protein: CASSQEPNGRTDTQYF

clone size: -
V gene: TRBV9
D gene: -
J gene: TRBJ1-2
CDR3 length: 12
CDR3 DNA: TGTGCCAGCAGCGTATCTGATTACGGCTACACCTTC
CDR3 protein: CASSVSDYGYTF

clone size: once
V gene: TRBV5-1
D gene: TRBD2
J gene: TRBJ2-7
CDR3 length: 17
CDR3 DNA: TGCGCCAGCAGCTGGGGACCTGGACTAGCGGGAGCGTACGAGCAGTACTTC
CDR3 protein: CASSWGPGLAGAYEQYF

clone size: -
V gene: TRBV19
D gene: -
J gene: TRBJ2-2
CDR3 length: 16
CDR3 DNA: TGTGCCAGTAGTATAGGTTGGGAGACGAACACCGGGGAGCTGTTTTTT
CDR3 protein: CASSIGWETNTGELFF

clone size: -
V gene: TRBV6-5
D gene: TRBD2
J gene: TRBJ2-3
CDR3 length: 16
CDR3 DNA: TGTGCCAGCAGTTACAGACTAGCGGATGGCACAGATACGCAGTATTTT
CDR3 protein: CASSYRLADGTDTQYF

clone size: once
V gene: TRBV5-1
D gene: TRBD1
J gene: TRBJ1-2
CDR3 length: 14
CDR3 DNA: TGCGCCAGCAGCCACCGACAGGGTATGAGTGGCTACACCTTC
CDR3 protein: CASSHRQGMSGYTF

clone size: -
V gene: TRBV5-1
D gene: -
J gene: TRBJ2-5
CDR3 length: 13
CDR3 DNA: TGCGCCAGCAGTTCCGACGTAGGAGAGACCCAGTACTTC
CDR3 protein: CASSSDVGETQYF

clone size: few
V gene: TRBV7-6
D gene: TRBD2
J gene: TRBJ2-3
CDR3 length: 18
CDR3 DNA: TGTGCCAGCAGCTTAGGTCTGTTTTCGCGGGAGGGCCCAGATACGCAGTATTTT
CDR3 protein: CASSLGLFSREGPDTQYF

clone size: -
V gene: TRBV9
D gene: -
J gene: TRBJ2-3
CDR3 length: 16
CDR3 DNA: TGTGCCAGCAGCGTAGTCCCGGGGGCTAGCACAGATACGCAGTATTTT
CDR3 protein: CASSVVPGASTDTQYF

clone size: -
V gene: TRBV19
D gene: -
J gene: TRBJ1-5
CDR3 length: 14
CDR3 DNA: TGTGCCAGTAGTATCAAGGCCAGCAATCAGCCCCAGCATTTT
CDR3 protein: CASSIKASNQPQHF

clone size: once
V gene: TRBV5-6
D gene: TRBD2
J gene: TRBJ2-1
CDR3 length: 13
CDR3 DNA: TGTGCCAGCAGCCAACCCCCTAGCGGGAGCTATTTCTTC
CDR3 protein: CASSQPPSGSYFF

clone size: few
V gene: TRBV5-4
D gene: TRBD2
J gene: TRBJ2-7
CDR3 length: 15
CDR3 DNA: TGTGCCAGCAGCGCCGGGACTAGCGGCTCCTACGAGCAGTACTTC
CDR3 protein: CASSAGTSGSYEQYF

clone size: -
V gene: TRBV18
D gene: TRBD2
J gene: TRBJ2-3
CDR3 length: 17
CDR3 DNA: TGTGCCAGCTCACTGGGACTAGCGGGAGGTAGCCCAGATACGCAGTATTTT
CDR3 protein: CASSLGLAGGSPDTQYF

clone size: -
V gene: TRBV6-5
D gene: -
J gene: TRBJ1-2
CDR3 length: 14
CDR3 DNA: TGTGCCAGCAGTTTGGGGGGGCCTGGTTATGGCTACACCTTC
CDR3 protein: CASSLGGPGYGYTF

clone size: few
V gene: TRBV6-1
D gene: -
J gene: TRBJ1-5
CDR3 length: 20
CDR3 DNA: TGTGCCAGCAGTGAAGCGCAAATAGGAAGTACCGGGGGCGGCAATCAGCCCCAGCATTTT
CDR3 protein: CASSEAQIGSTGGGNQPQHF

clone size: once
V gene: TRBV21-1
D gene: -
J gene: TRBJ2-4
CDR3 length: 13
CDR3 DNA: TGTGCCAGCAGCAAGGGGAGTAGAGACATTCAGTACTTC
CDR3 protein: CASSKGSRDIQYF

clone size: -
V gene: TRBV5-4
D gene: TRBD2
J gene: TRBJ2-7
CDR3 length: 16
CDR3 DNA: TGTGCCAGCAGCTCGGGGACTAGCGGGAGTCCCTACGAGCAGTACTTC
CDR3 protein: CASSSGTSGSPYEQYF

clone size: once
V gene: TRBV7-9
D gene: -
J gene: TRBJ2-7
CDR3 length: 10
CDR3 DNA: TGTGCCAGCGGTTCTTACGAGCAGTACTTC
CDR3 protein: CASGSYEQYF

clone size: -
V gene: TRBV5-5
D gene: TRBD2
J gene: TRBJ2-3
CDR3 length: 15
CDR3 DNA: TGTGCCAGCAGCCCGCTAGCGGGGGTCACAGATACGCAGTATTTT
CDR3 protein: CASSPLAGVTDTQYF

clone size: -
V gene: TRBV7-9
D gene: -
J gene: TRBJ1-2
CDR3 length: 15
CDR3 DNA: TGTGCCAGCAGTGCCGGGGGCCCCTTAAACTATGGCTACACCTTC
CDR3 protein: CASSAGGPLNYGYTF

clone size: once
V gene: TRBV9
D gene: TRBD1
J gene: TRBJ1-5
CDR3 length: 14
CDR3 DNA: TGTGCCAGCAGCGCACAGGGGAATCGTCAGCCCCAGCATTTT
CDR3 protein: CASSAQGNRQPQHF

clone size: once
V gene: TRBV7-2
D gene: -
J gene: TRBJ1-2
CDR3 length: 14
CDR3 DNA: TGTGCCAGCAGCCTCGACAGTGTCAATCGGGGCTACACCTTC
CDR3 protein: CASSLDSVNRGYTF

clone size: -
V gene: TRBV18
D gene: -
J gene: TRBJ2-3
CDR3 length: 12
CDR3 DNA: TGTGCCAGCTCACCCAGAGCGGGTACGCAGTATTTT
CDR3 protein: CASSPRAGTQYF

clone size: -
V gene: TRBV11-2
D gene: -
J gene: TRBJ2-7
CDR3 length: 12
CDR3 DNA: TGTGCCAGCAGCCTAGACTTGTACGAGCAGTACTTC
CDR3 protein: CASSLDLYEQYF

clone size: -
V gene: TRBV30
D gene: -
J gene: TRBJ1-2
CDR3 length: 12
CDR3 DNA: TGTGCACTGAATCAGGTCGTGACGGGCTACACCTTC
CDR3 protein: CALNQVVTGYTF

clone size: -
V gene: TRBV5-5
D gene: -
J gene: TRBJ1-2
CDR3 length: 11
CDR3 DNA: TGTGCCAGCAGCAGCAGGGGTGGCTACACCTTC
CDR3 protein: CASSSRGGYTF

clone size: few
V gene: TRBV15
D gene: TRBD2
J gene: TRBJ2-5
CDR3 length: 20
CDR3 DNA: TGTGCCACCAGCAGTCGATTGGGGCGAGTTGAAGCGGGAGGAGTTGAGACCCAGTACTTC
CDR3 protein: CATSSRLGRVEAGGVETQYF

clone size: -
V gene: TRBV27
D gene: -
J gene: TRBJ2-5
CDR3 length: 11
CDR3 DNA: TGTGCCAGCAGGGCAGAAGAGACCCAGTACTTC
CDR3 protein: CASRAEETQYF

clone size: once
V gene: TRBV7-9
D gene: -
J gene: TRBJ2-5
CDR3 length: 14
CDR3 DNA: TGTGCCAGCATCCCGGGGTGGGACCAAGAGACCCAGTACTTC
CDR3 protein: CASIPGWDQETQYF

clone size: -
V gene: TRBV10-1
D gene: -
J gene: TRBJ1-1
CDR3 length: 15
CDR3 DNA: TGCGCCAGCAACGGAAAGGGGATCCTAAACACTGAAGCTTTCTTT
CDR3 protein: CASNGKGILNTEAFF

clone size: -
V gene: TRBV5-4
D gene: -
J gene: TRBJ2-5
CDR3 length: 15
CDR3 DNA: TGTGCCAGCAGCTTGCAGACAGGCGGGAAAGAGACCCAGTACTTC
CDR3 protein: CASSLQTGGKETQYF

clone size: -
V gene: TRBV11-2
D gene: TRBD1
J gene: TRBJ2-1
CDR3 length: 16
CDR3 DNA: TGTGCCAGCAGCTTAGATACAGGGGGCTGGTACAATGAGCAGTTCTTC
CDR3 protein: CASSLDTGGWYNEQFF

clone size: -
V gene: TRBV7-9
D gene: -
J gene: TRBJ2-7
CDR3 length: 12
CDR3 DNA: TGTGCCAGCAGCGGAGACCAACTGGAGCAGTACTTC
CDR3 protein: CASSGDQLEQYF

clone size: -
V gene: TRBV19
D gene: -
J gene: TRBJ1-2
CDR3 length: 13
CDR3 DNA: TGTGCCGGTAGCCCCACCAGGTGGGGTGGCTACACCTTC
CDR3 protein: CAGSPTRWGGYTF

clone size: -
V gene: TRBV6-2/TRBV6-3
D gene: TRBD1
J gene: TRBJ1-2
CDR3 length: 13
CDR3 DNA: TGTGCCAGCAGTGACGGACAGGCATATGGCTACACCTTC
CDR3 protein: CASSDGQAYGYTF

clone size: -
V gene: TRBV28
D gene: -
J gene: TRBJ1-6
CDR3 length: 12
CDR3 DNA: TGTGCCAGCAGTCGGGCAAATTCACCCCTCCACTTT
CDR3 protein: CASSRANSPLHF

clone size: -
V gene: TRBV9
D gene: -
J gene: TRBJ1-4
CDR3 length: 15
CDR3 DNA: TGTGCCAGCAGCGTAGGTTCAGGGGAGGGCGAAAAACTGTTTTTT
CDR3 protein: CASSVGSGEGEKLFF

clone size: -
V gene: TRBV6-1
D gene: -
J gene: TRBJ2-5
CDR3 length: 16
CDR3 DNA: TGTGCCAGCAGTGAAGTAGGGGTCGGTAGCTTTGAGACCCAGTACTTC
CDR3 protein: CASSEVGVGSFETQYF

clone size: -
V gene: TRBV3-1/TRBV3-2
D gene: -
J gene: TRBJ2-1
CDR3 length: 15
CDR3 DNA: TGTGCCAGCAGCCAAGATCTACTAGCTTACAATGAGCAGTTCTTC
CDR3 protein: CASSQDLLAYNEQFF

clone size: -
V gene: TRBV6-6
D gene: -
J gene: TRBJ1-5
CDR3 length: 11
CDR3 DNA: TGTGCCAGCATGAGGAATCAGCCCCAGCATTTT
CDR3 protein: CASMRNQPQHF

clone size: -
V gene: TRBV3-1/TRBV3-2
D gene: -
J gene: TRBJ2-7
CDR3 length: 15
CDR3 DNA: TGTGCCAGCAGCCAAGTCTTCGACGGGACCTACGAGCAGTACTTC
CDR3 protein: CASSQVFDGTYEQYF

clone size: -
V gene: TRBV7-9
D gene: -
J gene: TRBJ1-4
CDR3 length: 17
CDR3 DNA: TGTGCCAGCAGCCCGCCAGTTTATGGGGTGATGGATGAAAAACTGTTTTTT
CDR3 protein: CASSPPVYGVMDEKLFF